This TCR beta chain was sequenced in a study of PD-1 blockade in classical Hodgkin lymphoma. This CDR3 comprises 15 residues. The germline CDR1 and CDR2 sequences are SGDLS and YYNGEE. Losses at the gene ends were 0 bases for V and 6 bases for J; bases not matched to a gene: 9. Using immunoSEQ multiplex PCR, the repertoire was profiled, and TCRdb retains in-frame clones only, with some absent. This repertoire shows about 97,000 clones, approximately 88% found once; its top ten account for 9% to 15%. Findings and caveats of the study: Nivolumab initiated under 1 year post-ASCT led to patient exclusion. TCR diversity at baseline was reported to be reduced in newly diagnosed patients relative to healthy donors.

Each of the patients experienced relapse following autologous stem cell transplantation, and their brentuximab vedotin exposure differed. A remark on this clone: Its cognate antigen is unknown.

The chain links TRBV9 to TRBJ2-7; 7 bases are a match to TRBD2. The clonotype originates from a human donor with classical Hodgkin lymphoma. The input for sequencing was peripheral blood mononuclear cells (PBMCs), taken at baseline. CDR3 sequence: CASSVGLAGVSEQYF. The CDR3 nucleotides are TGTGCCAGCAGCGTAGGTCTTGCGGGAGTATCCGAGCAGTACTTC.